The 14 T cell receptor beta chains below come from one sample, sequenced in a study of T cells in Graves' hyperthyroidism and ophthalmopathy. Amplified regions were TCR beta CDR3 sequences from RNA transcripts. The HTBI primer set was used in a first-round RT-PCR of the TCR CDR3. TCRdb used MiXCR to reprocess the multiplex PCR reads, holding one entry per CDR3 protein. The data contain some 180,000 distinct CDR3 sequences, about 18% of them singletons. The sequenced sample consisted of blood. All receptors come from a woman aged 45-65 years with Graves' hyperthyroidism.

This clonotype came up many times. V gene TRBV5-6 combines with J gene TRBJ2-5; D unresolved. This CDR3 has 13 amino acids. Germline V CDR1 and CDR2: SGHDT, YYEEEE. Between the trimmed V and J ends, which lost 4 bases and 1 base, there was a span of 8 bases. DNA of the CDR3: TGTGCCAGCAGCCCGCCGATCCAAGAGACCCAGTACTTC. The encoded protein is CASSPPIQETQYF.

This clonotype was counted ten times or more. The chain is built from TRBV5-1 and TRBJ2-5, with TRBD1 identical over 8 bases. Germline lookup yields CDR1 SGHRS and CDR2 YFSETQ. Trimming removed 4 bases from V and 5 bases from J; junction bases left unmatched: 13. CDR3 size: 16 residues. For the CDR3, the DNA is TGCGCCAGCAGCCCCGGGACAGGTGCGTCAGTGGAGACCCAGTACTTC. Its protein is CASSPGTGASVETQYF.

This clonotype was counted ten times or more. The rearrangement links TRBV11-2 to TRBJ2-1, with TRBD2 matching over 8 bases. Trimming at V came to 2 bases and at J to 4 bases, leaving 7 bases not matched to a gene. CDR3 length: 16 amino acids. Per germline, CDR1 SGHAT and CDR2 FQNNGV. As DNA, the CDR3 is TGTGCCAGCAGCTTATCCGAGCGGGGGCCTTACAATGAGCAGTTCTTC. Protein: CASSLSERGPYNEQFF.

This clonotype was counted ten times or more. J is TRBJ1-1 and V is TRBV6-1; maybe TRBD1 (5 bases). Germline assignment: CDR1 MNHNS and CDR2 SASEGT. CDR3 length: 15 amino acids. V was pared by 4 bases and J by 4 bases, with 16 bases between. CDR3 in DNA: TGTGCCAGCAGTGCCGAGGGCCGGGGGATCACTGAAGCTTTCTTT. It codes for CASSAEGRGITEAFF.

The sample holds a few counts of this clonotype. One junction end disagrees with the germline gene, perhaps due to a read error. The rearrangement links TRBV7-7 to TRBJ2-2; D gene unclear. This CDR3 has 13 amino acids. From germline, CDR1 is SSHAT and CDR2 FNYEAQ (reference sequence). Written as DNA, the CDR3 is TGTGCTAGCATGGCAGGGAACACCGGGGAGCTGTTTTTT. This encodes CASMAGNTGELFF.

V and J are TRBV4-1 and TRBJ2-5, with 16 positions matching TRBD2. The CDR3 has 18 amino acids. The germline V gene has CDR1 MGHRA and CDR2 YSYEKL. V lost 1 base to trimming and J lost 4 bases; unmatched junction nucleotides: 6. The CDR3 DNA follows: TGCGCCAGCAGCCAAGTGGGGACTAGCGGGGGGGGTCGAGAGACCCAGTACTTC. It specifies CASSQVGTSGGGRETQYF.

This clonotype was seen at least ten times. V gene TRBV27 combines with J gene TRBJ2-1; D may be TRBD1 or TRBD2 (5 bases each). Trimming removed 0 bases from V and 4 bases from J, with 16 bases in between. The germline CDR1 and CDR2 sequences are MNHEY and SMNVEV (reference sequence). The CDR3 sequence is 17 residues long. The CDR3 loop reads CASSLSTTGARYNEQFF. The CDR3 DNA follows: TGTGCCAGCAGTTTATCAACCACCGGGGCCCGGTACAATGAGCAGTTCTTC.

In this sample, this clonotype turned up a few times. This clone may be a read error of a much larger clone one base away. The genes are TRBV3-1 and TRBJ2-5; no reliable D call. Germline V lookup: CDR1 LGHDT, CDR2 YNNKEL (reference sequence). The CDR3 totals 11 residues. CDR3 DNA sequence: TGTGCCAGCAACCAAGGAGAGACCCAGTACTTC. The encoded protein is CASNQGETQYF.

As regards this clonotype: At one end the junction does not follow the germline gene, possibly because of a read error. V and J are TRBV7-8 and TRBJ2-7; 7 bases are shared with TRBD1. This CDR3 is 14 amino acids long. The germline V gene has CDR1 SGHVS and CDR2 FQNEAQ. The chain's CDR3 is CASSFLGQTYGQYF. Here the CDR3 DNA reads TGTGCCAGCAGCTTTCTGGGACAGACCTACGGGCAGTACTTC.

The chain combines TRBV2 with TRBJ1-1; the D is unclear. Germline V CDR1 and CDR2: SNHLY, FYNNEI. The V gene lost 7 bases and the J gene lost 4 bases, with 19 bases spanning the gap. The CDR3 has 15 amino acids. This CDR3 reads CASTLRTVGSTEAFF. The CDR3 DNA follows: TGTGCCAGCACCCTGAGGACGGTGGGGAGCACTGAAGCTTTCTTT.

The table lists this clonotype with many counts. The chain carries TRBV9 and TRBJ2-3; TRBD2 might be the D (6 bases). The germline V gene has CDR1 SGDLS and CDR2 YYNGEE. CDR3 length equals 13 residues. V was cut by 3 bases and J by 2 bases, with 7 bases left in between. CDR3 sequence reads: CASSAGDTDTQYF. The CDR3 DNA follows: TGTGCCAGCAGCGCGGGAGACACAGATACGCAGTATTTT.

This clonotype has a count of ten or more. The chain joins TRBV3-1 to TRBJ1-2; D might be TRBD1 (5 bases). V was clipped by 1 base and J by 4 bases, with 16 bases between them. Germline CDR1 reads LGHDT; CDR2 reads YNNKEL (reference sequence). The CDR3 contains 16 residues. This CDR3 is CASSQVAGLSSYGYTF. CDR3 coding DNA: TGTGCCAGCAGCCAAGTGGCAGGGCTCTCATCCTATGGCTACACCTTC. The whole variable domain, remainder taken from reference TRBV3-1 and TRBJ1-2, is DTAVSQTPKYLVTQMGNDKSIKCEQNLGHDTMYWYKQDSKKFLKIMFSYNNKELIINETVPNRFSPKSPDKAHLNLHINSLELGDSAVYFCASSQVAGLSSYGYTFGSGTRLTVV.

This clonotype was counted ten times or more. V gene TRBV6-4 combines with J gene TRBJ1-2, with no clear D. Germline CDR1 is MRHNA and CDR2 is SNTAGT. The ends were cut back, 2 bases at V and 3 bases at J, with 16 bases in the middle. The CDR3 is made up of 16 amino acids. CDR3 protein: CASSDRFSDHYYGYTF. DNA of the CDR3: TGTGCCAGCAGTGACCGATTTTCCGATCACTACTATGGCTACACCTTC.

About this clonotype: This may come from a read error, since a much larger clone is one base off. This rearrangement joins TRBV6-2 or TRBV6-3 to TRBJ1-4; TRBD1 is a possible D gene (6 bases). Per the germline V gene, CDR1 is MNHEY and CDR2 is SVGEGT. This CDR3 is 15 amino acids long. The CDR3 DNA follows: TGTGCCGGCAGTCCGGTTGGGGGCTTATTGGAAAAACTGTTTTTT. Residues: CAGSPVGGLLEKLFF.